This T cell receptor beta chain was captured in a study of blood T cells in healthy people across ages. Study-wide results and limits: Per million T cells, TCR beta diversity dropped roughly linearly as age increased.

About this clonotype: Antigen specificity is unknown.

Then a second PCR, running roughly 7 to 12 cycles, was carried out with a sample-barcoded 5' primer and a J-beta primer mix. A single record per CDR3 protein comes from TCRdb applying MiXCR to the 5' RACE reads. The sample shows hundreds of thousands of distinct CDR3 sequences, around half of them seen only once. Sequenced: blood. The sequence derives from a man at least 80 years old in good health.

The CDR3 spells CSARSLGAQRGYTF. CDR3 coding DNA: TGCAGTGCTAGAAGCCTGGGGGCGCAGCGGGGCTACACCTTC. This chain links TRBV20-1 with TRBJ1-2; maybe TRBD1 (6 bases). This CDR3 has 14 residues. Looked up from germline, CDR1 is DFQATT and CDR2 is SNEGSKA (reference sequence). Deletions cut 2 bases from V and 8 bases from J, with 18 bases between.